The 25 T cell receptor beta chains below were found in one sample sequenced in a study of blood T cell repertoires in COVID-19. Method: immunoSEQ multiplex PCR; TCRdb's copy keeps in-frame clones and lacks some. The sample lists some 130,000 clones, roughly nine tenths occurring once. The material sequenced was peripheral blood. These receptors were taken from a man aged 45-65 years with active COVID-19.

The rearrangement uses TRBV14 and TRBJ1-5; D may be TRBD1 (5 bases). Between the trimmed V and J ends, which lost 3 bases and 4 bases, there was a span of 7 bases. The CDR3 runs to 13 residues. Germline V gives CDR1 SGHDN, CDR2 FVKESK. CDR3 in DNA: TGTGCCAGCAGCCAGCAGGGAAATCAGCCCCAGCATTTT. Residues: CASSQQGNQPQHF.

The gene calls are TRBV2 and TRBJ1-2, with a tentative D call TRBD1 (5 bases). The CDR3 runs 12 residues. Trimming took off 6 bases at V and 3 bases at J, with 8 bases between the two ends. Germline values: CDR1 SNHLY, CDR2 FYNNEI. Here the CDR3 reads CASRKGDYGYTF. The CDR3 coding sequence is TGTGCCAGCAGAAAAGGGGACTATGGCTACACCTTC.

This clone was seen a few times. The chain couples TRBV7-8 to TRBJ1-6, with a weak D call TRBD1 (6 bases). The CDR3 has 14 residues. Trimming pared 5 bases from V and 9 bases from J, leaving 14 bases between. Germline values: CDR1 SGHVS, CDR2 FQNEAQ. CDR3 nucleotides: TGTGCCAGCAGCCTCGACAGGCCTTCTTCACCCCTCCACTTT. Translation: CASSLDRPSSPLHF. Full variable domain (outside the CDR3, taken from reference TRBV7-8 and TRBJ1-6): GAGVSQSPRYKVAKRGQDVALRCDPISGHVSLFWYQQALGQGPEFLTYFQNEAQLDKSGLPSDRFFAERPEGSVSTLKIQRTQQEDSAVYLCASSLDRPSSPLHFGNGTRLTVT.

The genes are TRBV12-3 or TRBV12-4 and TRBJ2-1, with 8 bases fitting TRBD2. With V trimmed by 3 bases and J by 14 bases, 9 bases remained unmatched. This CDR3 has 13 residues. In DNA, the CDR3 is TGTGCCAGCAGTTTGGGCGCGCGGGGGGTGGAGTTCTTC. This translates into CASSLGARGVEFF.

The V gene is TRBV10-1, the J gene TRBJ2-3; TRBD1 matches at 9 bases. This CDR3 spans 16 amino acids. J was trimmed by 4 bases and V by 7 bases; bases with no gene match: 12. The V gene's germline CDR1 is WNHNN and CDR2 SYGVQD (reference sequence). The CDR3 DNA sequence: TGCGCCAGCATCCCCCCCCGGGACAGGGTAGCAGATACGCAGTATTTT. It translates to CASIPPRDRVADTQYF.

The rearrangement joins TRBV5-1 to TRBJ2-2; 8 bases map to TRBD1. Unmatched junction bases numbered 3, after V lost 4 bases and J lost 4 bases. Germline V lookup: CDR1 SGHRS, CDR2 YFSETQ. The CDR3 has 14 residues. The CDR3 coding sequence is TGCGCCAGCAGCCCAGGGACAGGCACCGGGGAGCTGTTTTTT. Translation: CASSPGTGTGELFF.

The rearrangement links TRBV19 to TRBJ1-5; 7 bases align to TRBD1. V lost 6 bases and J lost 5; bases outside the gene matches: 10. This CDR3 comprises 15 residues. Germline V lookup: CDR1 LNHDA, CDR2 SQIVND (reference sequence). DNA for the CDR3: TGTGCCAGTAGGATCACGGGACAGAGTTATCAGCCCCAGCATTTT. Its protein product is CASRITGQSYQPQHF.

This clone was observed a few times. The chain links TRBV5-1 to TRBJ1-1; D might be TRBD1 (6 bases). Germline assignment: CDR1 SGHRS and CDR2 YFSETQ. CDR3 size: 15 residues. V lost 4 bases and J lost 1, with 14 bases in between. CDR3 coding DNA: TGCGCCAGCAGCAAGGGGACATTCGAGAACACTGAAGCTTTCTTT. It codes for CASSKGTFENTEAFF.

The chain recombines TRBV20-1 with TRBJ1-3; D perhaps matches TRBD1 (6 bases). The CDR3 spans 18 residues. Per the germline V gene, CDR1 is DFQATT and CDR2 is SNEGSKA (reference sequence). The ends were cut back, 4 bases at V and 0 bases at J, with 22 bases in the middle. CDR3 sequence reads: CSATDQSGTNFSGNTIYF. In DNA form, the CDR3 reads TGCAGTGCTACTGATCAATCCGGGACAAACTTCTCTGGAAACACCATATATTTT.

The rearrangement links TRBV18 to TRBJ1-1; tentative D call: TRBD1 (5 bases). The CDR3 length is 14 residues. The V gene's germline CDR1 is KGHSH and CDR2 LQKENI. Trimming took off 3 bases at V and 1 base at J, with 9 bases between the two ends. CDR3 bases: TGTGCCAGCTCACCGCAGGGATCGAACACTGAAGCTTTCTTT. Translated, it gives CASSPQGSNTEAFF.

V usage is TRBV27 and J usage is TRBJ1-1; a weak D match, TRBD1 (6 bases). CDR3 size: 13 residues. Trimming left V 6 bases short and J 5 bases short, with 13 bases between. Germline V lookup: CDR1 MNHEY, CDR2 SMNVEV (reference sequence). CDR3 region: CASRLRGGTEAFF. The CDR3 coding sequence is TGTGCCAGCAGACTAAGGGGGGGGACTGAAGCTTTCTTT.

The chain employs TRBV6-4 and TRBJ1-2; 7 bases are shared with TRBD1. After removal of 0 bases from V and 8 bases from J, the junction contained 6 bases not matched to a gene. Germline V lookup: CDR1 MRHNA, CDR2 SNTAGT. This CDR3 has 14 residues. CDR3 region: CASSDSKGAEGYTF. DNA for the CDR3: TGTGCCAGCAGTGACTCTAAGGGGGCCGAGGGCTACACCTTC.

The V gene is TRBV10-3, the J gene TRBJ2-7, with 7 nucleotides matching TRBD1. There are 13 residues in the CDR3. CDR1 is ENHRY and CDR2 is SYGVKD in the germline V gene. After removal of 6 bases from V and 2 bases from J, the junction contained 4 bases not matched to a gene. The CDR3 region has the DNA TGTGCCATCAGAGGGGACAGCACCTACGAGCAGTACTTC. Translating gives CAIRGDSTYEQYF.

The chain uses TRBV29-1 and TRBJ1-4, with TRBD1 matching over 7 bases. Germline trimming cut 7 bases from V and 0 bases from J; bases unmatched to any gene: 11. This CDR3 comprises 16 residues. The germline V gene encodes CDR1 SQVTM and CDR2 ANQGSEA. In nucleotides, the CDR3 is TGCAGCGCCGGTGCCACAGGGGTTACAACTAATGAAAAACTGTTTTTT. The encoded protein is CSAGATGVTTNEKLFF. The full variable domain, with the rest looked up from reference TRBV29-1 and TRBJ1-4, is SAVISQKPSRDICQRGTSLTIQCQVDSQVTMMFWYRQQPGQSLTLIATANQGSEATYESGFVIDKFPISRPNLTFSTLTVSNMSPEDSSIYLCSAGATGVTTNEKLFFGSGTQLSVL.

The chain has TRBV25-1 and TRBJ1-1; 8 nucleotides align to TRBD1. The CDR3 sequence is 14 residues long. With 8 bases clipped from V and 5 bases from J, the junction kept 10 bases outside the gene matches. The germline V gene encodes CDR1 MGHDK and CDR2 SYGVNS. CDR3 nucleotide sequence: TGTGCCAGCTCTTGGACAGGGAGGCGGACTGAAGCTTTCTTT. It encodes CASSWTGRRTEAFF.

This chain connects TRBV5-1 to TRBJ1-6; 8 bases are a match to TRBD1. Germline values: CDR1 SGHRS, CDR2 YFSETQ. CDR3 size: 13 residues. V dropped 9 bases and J dropped 7; count of bases not matched to a gene: 6. CDR3 in DNA: TGCGCCACGGGACAGGACACCAATTCACCCCTCCACTTT. The encoded protein is CATGQDTNSPLHF.

This sequence joins TRBV10-1 and TRBJ2-1; 7 bases fit TRBD1. V was clipped by 8 bases and J by 0 bases; unmatched bases: 10. CDR1 and CDR2 (germline): WNHNN, SYGVQD (reference sequence). The CDR3 sequence is 16 residues long. The CDR3 DNA is TGCGCCAGCCCCGTAAGGGACAGCTCCTCCTACAATGAGCAGTTCTTC. Translating gives CASPVRDSSSYNEQFF.

The rearrangement uses TRBV7-3 and TRBJ2-2; D is undetermined. CDR1 and CDR2 (germline): SGHTA, FQGTGA. The CDR3 is made up of 14 amino acids. V gave up 2 bases and J gave up 1 base, with 5 bases separating them. This CDR3 reads CASSLDLNTGELFF. The DNA of the CDR3 is TGTGCCAGCAGCTTAGACTTGAACACCGGGGAGCTGTTTTTT.

This chain uses TRBV30 with TRBJ1-1, with TRBD1 as a possible D gene (6 bases). Looked up from germline, CDR1 is GTSNPN and CDR2 is SVGIG (reference sequence). The ends were cut back, 1 base at V and 8 bases at J, with 11 bases in the middle. The CDR3 sequence is 12 residues long. The CDR3 is CAWSERGTEAFF. DNA for the CDR3: TGTGCCTGGAGTGAGAGGGGGACAGAAGCTTTCTTT.

J is TRBJ1-3 and V is TRBV20-1; D not resolved. The CDR3 is 13 residues long. V shed 3 bases and J shed 2 bases, with 8 bases lying between them. CDR1 DFQATT and CDR2 SNEGSKA come from the germline V gene (reference sequence). CDR3 DNA: TGCAGTGCTAGTCGGGTCACTGGAAACACCATATATTTT. Residues: CSASRVTGNTIYF.

The chain uses TRBV7-8 and TRBJ2-2; possibly TRBD2 for D (5 bases). This CDR3 is 14 amino acids long. Trimming removed 5 bases from V and 5 bases from J, with 12 bases in between. The germline CDR1 and CDR2 sequences are SGHVS and FQNEAQ. The CDR3 coding sequence is TGTGCCAGCAGCGTCGAAACTAGGACCGGGGAGCTGTTTTTT. Encoded protein: CASSVETRTGELFF.

Concerning this clone: This CDR3 is also generated by other DNA sequences in the sample. V and J are TRBV11-3 and TRBJ2-1; possibly TRBD2 for D (5 bases). The CDR3 runs to 15 residues. The germline gives CDR1 SGHNT, CDR2 YENEEA. V lost 2 bases to trimming and J lost 0 bases, with 8 bases between them. The CDR3 is CASSLSGNSYNEQFF. The CDR3 nucleotides read TGTGCCAGCAGCTTATCCGGGAACTCCTACAATGAGCAGTTCTTC.

The count of this clone is one. The chain is built from TRBV7-8 and TRBJ2-7, with 8 bases aligning to TRBD1. J lost 7 bases, V lost 8 bases, and 13 bases had no gene match. CDR1 is SGHVS, CDR2 FQNEAQ, per germline. The CDR3 runs to 14 residues. The CDR3: CASLYRHGQGEQYV. The CDR3 coding sequence is TGTGCCAGCCTCTACCGGCATGGACAGGGAGAGCAGTACGTC.

The chain uses TRBV6-6 and TRBJ2-4; D unresolved. This CDR3 is built from 11 residues. Per the germline V gene, CDR1 is MNHNY and CDR2 is SVGAGI (reference sequence). V dropped 5 bases and J dropped 5 bases, with 4 bases sitting between them. CDR3 amino acids: CASSAENIQYF. The CDR3 nucleotides are TGTGCCAGCAGTGCAGAAAACATTCAGTACTTC.

A few counts support this clone. This sample also contains other DNA sequences that code for the same CDR3. The chain combines TRBV7-9 with TRBJ1-3; D remains ambiguous. Germline CDR1 and CDR2: SEHNR and FQNEAQ (reference sequence). This CDR3 is 13 amino acids long. With 9 bases removed from V and 0 bases from J, the gap between germline ends came to 9 bases. CDR3 region: CASLTSSGNTIYF. The CDR3 region has the DNA TGTGCCAGTCTTACGAGCTCTGGAAACACCATATATTTT.